Shown below are 10 T cell receptor beta chains from a single sample sequenced in a study of blood T cells in healthy people across ages. It was with a sample-barcoded 5' primer and a J-beta primer mix that a second PCR of roughly 6 to 12 cycles was run. One entry per CDR3 protein, called by TCRdb with MiXCR from the 5' RACE reads. The sample records roughly 500,000 distinct CDR3 sequences, approximately 30% being singletons. The sequencing sample was made of blood. The receptors derive from a woman in her seventies in good health.

This clonotype was counted only a few times. At one boundary the junction diverges from the germline segment, which might be a read error. The V and J genes are TRBV24-1 and TRBJ2-1, with TRBD2 matching over 9 bases. CDR1 and CDR2 from the germline V gene are KGHDR and SFDVKD. The CDR3 is 15 residues long. This CDR3 reads CAASGPSGESNEQFF. The CDR3 bases are TGTGCCGCCAGTGGCCCTAGCGGGGAGAGCAATGAGCAGTTCTTC.

This clonotype was detected a few times. This chain uses TRBV7-9 with TRBJ1-4, with TRBD1 as a possible D gene (6 bases). The CDR3 runs 15 residues. Germline-derived CDR1 and CDR2 are SEHNR and FQNEAQ (reference sequence). Between the trimmed V and J ends, which lost 7 bases and 3 bases, there was a span of 15 bases. The CDR3 region is CASTILKGANEKLFF. For the CDR3, the DNA is TGTGCCAGCACCATACTAAAGGGGGCTAATGAAAAACTGTTTTTT.

The chain recombines TRBV7-6 with TRBJ1-1; no clear D gene. CDR1 SGHVS and CDR2 FNYEAQ come from the germline V gene. V dropped 4 bases and J dropped 5 bases, with 11 bases sitting between them. CDR3 length equals 13 residues. The CDR3 coding sequence is TGTGCCAGCAGCTCCGAAAAGGAAACTGAAGCTTTCTTT. Translation gives CASSSEKETEAFF.

Ten or more counts support this clonotype. The rearrangement links TRBV5-1 to TRBJ2-6, with D unresolved. Germline V lookup: CDR1 SGHRS, CDR2 YFSETQ. V was shortened by 0 bases and J by 0 bases, with 1 base between the two germline ends. This CDR3 region has 14 residues. CDR3 sequence: CASSLVSGANVLTF. DNA for the CDR3: TGCGCCAGCAGCTTGGTCTCTGGGGCCAACGTCCTGACTTTC.

This clonotype has just one count. V gene TRBV5-1 combines with J gene TRBJ2-3; no reliable D call. This CDR3 spans 16 amino acids. CDR1 and CDR2 from the germline V gene are SGHRS and YFSETQ. V lost 4 bases to trimming and J lost 0 bases, with 15 bases between them. CDR3 region: CASSNLATPSTDTQYF. As DNA, the CDR3 is TGCGCCAGCAGCAATCTCGCGACTCCTAGCACAGATACGCAGTATTTT.

The V and J genes are TRBV7-9 and TRBJ2-5; D uncertain. The better agreement between TRBJ2-7 and the DNA end casts doubt on the J call. The CDR3 sequence is 12 residues long. Germline CDR1 and CDR2: SEHNR and FQNEAQ (reference sequence). CDR3 residues: CASSANSYEQYF. DNA for the CDR3: TGTGCCAGCAGCGCTAACTCCTACGAGCAGTACTTC.

The chain uses TRBV5-1 and TRBJ2-3; possible D gene TRBD1, 6 bases. V was cut by 0 bases and J by 0 bases, with 11 bases left in between. Germline CDR1 SGHRS, CDR2 YFSETQ. The CDR3 is made up of 16 amino acids. The CDR3 DNA reads as TGCGCCAGCAGCTTGGGGGCAGGGGTCAGCACAGATACGCAGTATTTT. This codes for CASSLGAGVSTDTQYF.

This clonotype was counted ten times or more. The chain has TRBV19 and TRBJ2-5, with D uncertain. The CDR3 has 14 amino acids. V gave up 0 bases and J gave up 7 bases, with 12 bases separating them. Per the germline V gene, CDR1 is LNHDA and CDR2 is SQIVND (reference sequence). The CDR3 DNA sequence: TGTGCCAGTAGTATAGAGGCCGGGCCGCGGACCCAGTACTTC. This sequence encodes CASSIEAGPRTQYF.

The V gene is TRBV7-9, the J gene TRBJ2-5; TRBD2 matches 14 bases. The tail of the sequence fits TRBJ2-7 better, so the J call may be wrong. The CDR3 loop spans 13 amino acids. Germline CDR1 SEHNR, CDR2 FQNEAQ (reference sequence). The CDR3: CASGTSGGDEQYF. The CDR3 DNA reads as TGTGCCAGCGGGACTAGCGGGGGTGACGAGCAGTACTTC.

The chain joins TRBV7-2 to TRBJ2-1, with unresolved D. The V end lost 3 bases, the J end lost 7 bases, and 13 bases lay between the germline ends. The germline V gene has CDR1 SGHTA and CDR2 FQGNSA. The CDR3 is made up of 14 amino acids. In nucleotides, the CDR3 is TGTGCCAGCAGCTTGAAGGGCGGTGCGAATGAGCAGTTCTTC. Translation: CASSLKGGANEQFF.